A single sample gave rise to the 21 T cell receptor beta chains below, sequenced in a study of blood T cell repertoires in COVID-19. Repertoires were generated with immunoSEQ multiplex PCR, while TCRdb's copy carries only in-frame clones and drops some. The top ten hold more than 0.8% of the sample, which has 320,000 or so clones, more than 75% seen once. Sequencing was carried out using PBMCs or T cells enriched from blood (not recorded which). These TCRs come from a woman aged 30 to 39 who had recovered from COVID-19.

On this clone: This specimen includes other DNA sequences encoding the same CDR3. The rearrangement uses TRBV27 and TRBJ2-7, with unresolved D. With 2 bases removed from V and 1 base from J, the gap between germline ends came to 6 bases. Germline CDR1 reads MNHEY; CDR2 reads SMNVEV (reference sequence). The CDR3 runs to 13 residues. CDR3: CASSLTSSYEQYF. The CDR3 region has the DNA TGTGCCAGCAGTTTAACCAGTTCCTACGAGCAGTACTTC.

This clone was found a few times. The gene calls are TRBV30 and TRBJ1-5; D is perhaps TRBD1 (6 bases). The V end was cut by 0 bases, the J end by 7 bases, with 13 bases between. The CDR3 sequence is 14 residues long. Per the germline V gene, CDR1 is GTSNPN and CDR2 is SVGIG (reference sequence). The CDR3 nucleotides read TGTGCCTGGAGTGTTGAAGGGGGATGGCAGCCCCAGCATTTT. This gives the protein CAWSVEGGWQPQHF. Full variable domain (remainder filled in from reference TRBV30 and TRBJ1-5): SQTIHQWPATLVQPVGSPLSLECTVEGTSNPNLYWYRQAAGRGLQLLFYSVGIGQISSEVPQNLSASRPQDRQFILSSKKLLLSDSGFYLCAWSVEGGWQPQHFGDGTRLSIL.

The rearrangement links TRBV6-5 to TRBJ2-1, with 12 nucleotides matching TRBD2. J was trimmed by 6 bases and V by 1 base; bases with no gene match: 4. This CDR3 is built from 16 residues. Germline V gives CDR1 MNHEY, CDR2 SVGAGI. The CDR3 DNA reads as TGTGCCAGCAGTTACTTGGGACTAGCGGGTATCAATGAGCAGTTCTTC. Translating gives CASSYLGLAGINEQFF.

J is TRBJ2-2 and V is TRBV7-6; D is unclear. Trimming pared 1 base from V and 4 bases from J, leaving 7 bases between. Germline values: CDR1 SGHVS, CDR2 FNYEAQ. This CDR3 has 14 residues. The CDR3 sequence is CASSLVSRTGELFF. The CDR3 nucleotides are TGTGCCAGCAGCTTAGTATCGCGCACCGGGGAGCTGTTTTTT.

V is TRBV12-5 and J is TRBJ1-5, with a weak D call TRBD1 (6 bases). V lost 0 bases and J lost 0, with 12 bases in between. Germline CDR1 LGHNT, CDR2 FRNRAP. The CDR3 contains 17 residues. The CDR3 reads CASGLVTNRASNQPQHF. For the CDR3, the DNA is TGTGCTAGTGGTTTGGTAACCAACAGGGCTAGCAATCAGCCCCAGCATTTT.

The chain couples TRBV5-1 to TRBJ2-4; 15 bases agree with TRBD2. Germline values: CDR1 SGHRS, CDR2 YFSETQ. Trimming at V came to 3 bases and at J to 15 bases, leaving 13 bases not matched to a gene. The CDR3 runs 16 residues. CDR3 region: CASSYTGTSGGQVVYF. CDR3 bases: TGCGCCAGCAGCTACACCGGGACTAGCGGGGGGCAAGTGGTGTACTTC.

This chain joins TRBV6-4 and TRBJ2-3, with TRBD2 matching over 7 bases. The CDR3 totals 20 residues. In germline, CDR1 is MRHNA, CDR2 SNTAGT. V was clipped by 6 bases and J by 4 bases; unmatched bases: 25. The CDR3 sequence is CASRQPVFGLVVSQADTQYF. DNA of the CDR3: TGTGCCAGCAGGCAACCCGTGTTCGGACTAGTTGTCTCACAAGCAGATACGCAGTATTTT.

This clone has more than one count but fewer than ten. The chain recombines TRBV19 with TRBJ2-7; 13 nucleotides match TRBD2. Trimming removed 5 bases from V and 6 bases from J; junction bases left unmatched: 4. The CDR3 contains 14 residues. CDR1 and CDR2 (germline): LNHDA, SQIVND (reference sequence). CDR3 protein: CASSAGTSGVEQYF. The CDR3 nucleotides read TGTGCCAGTAGTGCCGGGACTAGCGGGGTCGAGCAGTACTTC. Drawing the rest from reference TRBV19 and TRBJ2-7, the complete variable domain is DGGITQSPKYLFRKEGQNVTLSCEQNLNHDAMYWYRQDPGQGLRLIYYSQIVNDFQKGDIAEGYSVSREKKESFPLTVTSAQKNPTAFYLCASSAGTSGVEQYFGPGTRLTVT.

This clone was counted a single time. The CDR3 sequence is CASSRGGAPAYEQYF. The CDR3 DNA sequence: TGTGCCAGCAGCAGGGGGGGGGCCCCCGCCTACGAGCAGTACTTC. The rearrangement links TRBV21-1 to TRBJ2-7; the D call in the table, TRBD2, was not verified against the DNA. TRBV21-1 is flagged as a pseudogene. CDR3 length: 15 amino acids.

The V gene is TRBV4-2, the J gene TRBJ2-1; 10 bases align to TRBD2. CDR1 and CDR2 (germline): LGHNA, YNFKEQ. V shed 1 base, J shed 8 bases, and the junction held 5 bases outside the gene matches. This CDR3 contains 15 residues. In DNA, the CDR3 is TGTGCCAGCAGCCAAGGGGAGCGGGGGGGCGATGAGCAGTTCTTC. This sequence encodes CASSQGERGGDEQFF.

This clone has just one count. The V call is TRBV5-4, the J call TRBJ2-7; maybe TRBD1 (6 bases). V was shortened by 1 base and J by 2 bases, with 7 bases between the two germline ends. CDR3 size: 13 residues. Germline CDR1 and CDR2: SGHNT and YYREEE (reference sequence). Here the CDR3 DNA reads TGTGCCAGCAGCTTGACAGGGCCCTACGAGCAGTACTTC. It yields the protein CASSLTGPYEQYF. The whole variable domain, filled in from reference TRBV5-4 and TRBJ2-7, reads ETGVTQSPTHLIKTRGQQVTLRCSSQSGHNTVSWYQQALGQGPQFIFQYYREEENGRGNFPPRFSGLQFPNYSSELNVNALELDDSALYLCASSLTGPYEQYFGPGTRLTVT.

This chain connects TRBV15 to TRBJ2-6; 8 nucleotides match TRBD1. V lost 0 bases to trimming and J lost 1 base; unmatched junction nucleotides: 8. The CDR3 has 19 residues. Germline V gene data show CDR1 as LNHNV and CDR2 as YYDKDF (reference sequence). CDR3 sequence reads: CATSRDIGTGRSGANVLTF. DNA of the CDR3: TGTGCCACCAGCAGAGATATTGGGACAGGCCGATCTGGGGCCAACGTCCTGACTTTC. The full variable domain, with the rest looked up from reference TRBV15 and TRBJ2-6, is DAMVIQNPRYQVTQFGKPVTLSCSQTLNHNVMYWYQQKSSQAPKLLFHYYDKDFNNEADTPDNFQSRRPNTSFCFLDIRSPGLGDTAMYLCATSRDIGTGRSGANVLTFGAGSRLTVL.

This clone was detected a few times. In the same sample, other DNA sequences code for this CDR3. The CDR3 bases are TGTGCCAGCAGCTTGACTAGCTCCTACGAGCAGTACTTC. This codes for CASSLTSSYEQYF. The J gene is TRBJ2-7, the V gene TRBV27; perhaps TRBD2 as D (6 bases). The germline CDR1 and CDR2 sequences are MNHEY and SMNVEV (reference sequence). The CDR3 runs 13 residues. V dropped 6 bases and J dropped 0 bases, with 9 bases sitting between them.

This sequence joins TRBV6-1 and TRBJ1-6; D ambiguous. The CDR3 extends over 16 amino acids. Germline CDR1 MNHNS, CDR2 SASEGT. Trimming took 3 bases from V and 0 from J, leaving 9 bases between them. CDR3 in DNA: TGTGCCAGCAGTGATCGGACTCCCTCCTATAATTCACCCCTCCACTTT. Translating gives CASSDRTPSYNSPLHF.

In regard to this clone: The sample has other DNA sequences that encode this CDR3 too. The chain has TRBV5-1 and TRBJ2-1, with 7 nucleotides matching TRBD1. V lost 4 bases, J lost 4 bases, and 2 bases stayed unmatched. In germline, CDR1 is SGHRS, CDR2 YFSETQ. This CDR3 comprises 13 residues. For the CDR3, the DNA is TGCGCCAGCAGCCTGGGACAGTACAATGAGCAGTTCTTC. Amino acids: CASSLGQYNEQFF.

This clone appeared a single time. The genes are TRBV5-1 and TRBJ1-6; no clear D gene. The length of the CDR3 is 13 residues. Germline V gives CDR1 SGHRS, CDR2 YFSETQ. V lost 0 bases and J lost 7, with 5 bases in between. This chain's CDR3 is CASSLERNSPLHF. The CDR3 region has the DNA TGCGCCAGCAGCTTGGAGCGAAATTCACCCCTCCACTTT.

The chain uses TRBV28 and TRBJ1-6; unclear D gene. Trimming pared 6 bases from V and 0 bases from J, leaving 9 bases between. Germline assignment: CDR1 MDHEN and CDR2 SYDVKM. This CDR3 is built from 15 residues. Here the CDR3 reads CASRQSSSYNSPLHF. CDR3 bases: TGTGCCAGCAGGCAGTCAAGCTCCTATAATTCACCCCTCCACTTT.

CDR3 coding DNA: TGTGCCAGCAGCTTAGAGCCAGCGGCGAACACCGGGGAGCTGTTTTTT. It encodes CASSLEPAANTGELFF. V is TRBV7-8 and J is TRBJ2-2; D may be TRBD2 (5 bases). The CDR3 loop spans 16 amino acids. Trimming took off 1 base at V and 0 bases at J, with 9 bases between the two ends. Germline CDR1 is SGHVS and CDR2 is FQNEAQ.

This chain joins TRBV7-8 and TRBJ2-3; tentatively, D is TRBD2 (6 bases). This CDR3 is 16 amino acids long. Germline V gene data show CDR1 as SGHVS and CDR2 as FQNEAQ. The V and J ends lost 5 bases and 4 bases respectively, with 19 bases between them. CDR3 nucleotides: TGTGCCAGCAGCCCGGGGGTACCCCCTCCGGCAGATACGCAGTATTTT. Translating gives CASSPGVPPPADTQYF.

The chain couples TRBV10-3 to TRBJ2-7, with 8 bases matching TRBD2. The CDR3 has 15 amino acids. With 0 bases clipped from V and 2 bases from J, the junction kept 3 bases outside the gene matches. In germline, CDR1 is ENHRY, CDR2 SYGVKD. The CDR3: CAISESIGGAYEQYF. The CDR3 nucleotides read TGTGCCATCAGTGAGTCGATCGGGGGGGCCTACGAGCAGTACTTC.

Only one count was recorded for this clone. The V gene is TRBV19, the J gene TRBJ1-2; D not resolved. Trimming removed 8 bases at V and 3 bases at J, with 7 bases between. Germline V lookup: CDR1 LNHDA, CDR2 SQIVND (reference sequence). This CDR3 is 11 amino acids long. This CDR3 is CASEMDYGYTF. In DNA, the CDR3 is TGTGCCAGTGAGATGGACTATGGCTACACCTTC.